The source of this T cell receptor beta chain is a study of cytomegalovirus exposure and HLA in healthy donors. The PCR ran on 60 Vbeta and 13 Jbeta primers. The protocol was immunoSEQ multiplex PCR, while the TCRdb copy is restricted to in-frame clones and leaves out a portion. The repertoire includes around 58,000 clones, approximately 71% of them detected once, and roughly 36% sits in the top ten. With respect to this clone: Its cognate antigen is unknown.

Study-wide results and limits: A missense DCLRE1C variant was associated with V- and J-gene trimming of TCR beta chains in a later analysis, and an independent cohort replicated the association. The authors listed about 170 TCR beta chains as cytomegalovirus-associated. In vitro work confirmed that a few CMV-associated chains recognize CMV antigens.

Germline CDR1 reads SGHVS; CDR2 reads FNYEAQ. The V and J ends lost 5 bases and 7 bases respectively, with 12 bases between them. The CDR3 length is 14 residues. J is TRBJ1-6 and V is TRBV7-6, with D perhaps matching TRBD1 (6 bases). The TCR comes from a middle-aged man in good health and CMV-seropositive. The sample taken for sequencing was PBMCs. The CDR3 DNA sequence: TGTGCCAGCAGCCGGGACAACGAGAATTCACCCCTCCACTTT. Translating it yields CASSRDNENSPLHF.